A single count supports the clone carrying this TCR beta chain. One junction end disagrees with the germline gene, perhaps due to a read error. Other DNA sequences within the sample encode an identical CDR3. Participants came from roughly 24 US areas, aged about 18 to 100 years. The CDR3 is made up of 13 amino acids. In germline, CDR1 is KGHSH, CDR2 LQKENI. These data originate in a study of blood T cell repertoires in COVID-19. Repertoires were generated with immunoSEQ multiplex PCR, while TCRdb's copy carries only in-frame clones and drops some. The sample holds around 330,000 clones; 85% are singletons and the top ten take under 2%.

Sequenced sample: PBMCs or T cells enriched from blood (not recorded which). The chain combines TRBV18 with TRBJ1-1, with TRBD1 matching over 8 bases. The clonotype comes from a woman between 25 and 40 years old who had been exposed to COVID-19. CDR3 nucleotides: TGTGCCAGCTCGCCACAGGGGGACACTGAAGCTTTCTTT. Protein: CASSPQGDTEAFF.